This T cell receptor beta chain is from a study of cytomegalovirus exposure and HLA in healthy donors. Overall study context: There were just under 400 genotyped donors. Of these, 75% to 90% fell in the genetic ancestry cluster associated with self-reported Caucasian donors. Study-wide findings and caveats: In vitro assays verified that a few CMV-associated chains recognized CMV antigens specifically.

Details on this clone: No antigen is known for it.

Germline V lookup: CDR1 MNHEY, CDR2 SMNVEV (reference sequence). V lost 6 bases to trimming and J lost 0 bases, with 8 bases between them. The CDR3 extends over 13 amino acids. 13 Jbeta primers and 60 Vbeta primers were used for the PCR. TCRdb's copy holds only in-frame clones and misses some; the assay was immunoSEQ multiplex PCR. The sample lists around 110,000 clones; 65% were seen once. The clonotype comes from a woman in her thirties or forties in good health and CMV-seropositive. The sequenced material came from PBMCs. The V and J genes are TRBV27 and TRBJ1-1; D call uncertain. The CDR3: CASRASLNTEAFF. The CDR3 nucleotides are TGTGCCAGCAGAGCATCCTTGAACACTGAAGCTTTCTTT.